This note documents a single T cell receptor beta chain sequence. One entry per CDR3 protein results from TCRdb running MiXCR on the RT-PCR reads. Among about 24,000 distinct CDR3 sequences, around 40% were seen once, and the ten largest hold over 70%. The CDR3 is 13 residues long. V gave up 10 bases and J gave up 1 base; unmatched junction bases: 2. Germline V CDR1 and CDR2: SNHLY, FYNNEI. This sample was included in a study of patients and donors after allogeneic stem cell transplantation. Sequencing was carried out using blood, either unsorted or a sorted T cell fraction (not recorded which). The V and J genes are TRBV2 and TRBJ2-3; 10 nucleotides align to TRBD1. This receptor was obtained from a human donor who was either an allogeneic HSCT recipient or a stem cell or donor lymphocyte infusion donor (not recorded which). It is not recorded whose cells these are; they may come from a transplant donor. CDR3 sequence (DNA): TGTGCCAACGGGACAGGGGGCACAGATACGCAGTATTTT. Encoded protein: CANGTGGTDTQYF.